This passage covers 23 T cell receptor beta chains from one sample sequenced in a study of T cells in Graves' hyperthyroidism and ophthalmopathy (dated by TCRdb to 2018 to 2020). Receptor amplification or capture employed multiplex PCR. The sequencer was an Illumina HiSeq 2000. The TCR beta CDR3 regions were amplified from the RNA transcripts. The first round of RT-PCR for the TCR CDR3 was performed with the HTBI primer set and the Qiagen OneStep RT-PCR kit. TCRdb took the public reads, trimmed them with fastp at Q25, ran MiXCR for clone calling and kept in-frame beta chains. When rows share a CDR3 protein, they turn into one entry using the most common DNA and genes. Counted in this sample were over 250,000 distinct CDR3 sequences; 20% to 30% of them appeared once. The ten largest clones capture around 28% of the sample. Sequencing was done on a sample of blood. The receptors were gathered from a middle-aged man with Graves' hyperthyroidism that later progressed to Graves' ophthalmopathy.

This clonotype was recorded only once. The gene calls are TRBV30 and TRBJ2-7; D is ambiguous. Per the germline V gene, CDR1 is GTSNPN and CDR2 is SVGIG (reference sequence). This CDR3 region has 12 residues. V lost 7 bases, J lost 5 bases, and 15 bases lay in between. Here the CDR3 reads CAYRAGRDEQYF. The CDR3 nucleotides are TGTGCCTACCGAGCAGGTCGGGACGAGCAGTACTTC.

This clonotype was seen many times. The chain employs TRBV4-1 and TRBJ2-7; 14 bases line up with TRBD2. CDR3 length: 15 amino acids. Germline V gene lookup returns CDR1 MGHRA and CDR2 YSYEKL. Losses at the gene ends were 1 base for V and 6 bases for J; bases not matched to a gene: 2. CDR3 in amino acids: CASSQGGLAGGEQYF. The CDR3, as DNA: TGCGCCAGCAGCCAAGGAGGACTAGCGGGAGGCGAGCAGTACTTC.

This chain connects TRBV5-1 to TRBJ2-7; TRBD1 aligns across 12 bases. Unmatched junction bases numbered 12, after V lost 2 bases and J lost 6 bases. The V gene's germline CDR1 is SGHRS and CDR2 YFSETQ. The CDR3 contains 17 residues. The CDR3: CASSFGTGGQELREQYF. The CDR3 DNA reads TGCGCCAGCAGCTTTGGGACAGGGGGCCAAGAACTACGCGAGCAGTACTTC.

This clonotype was recorded at least ten times. The chain is built from TRBV29-1 and TRBJ1-2, with TRBD1 as a possible D gene (5 bases). The CDR3 has 12 amino acids. V dropped 7 bases and J dropped 7 bases, with 16 bases sitting between them. Per the germline V gene, CDR1 is SQVTM and CDR2 is ANQGSEA. CDR3: CSGLRGATGYTF. The CDR3 bases are TGCAGCGGACTTCGAGGGGCGACTGGCTACACCTTC.

This clonotype turned up a few times. CDR3 region: CASSYNAGKETQYF. DNA for the CDR3: TGTGCCAGCAGCTATAATGCGGGCAAAGAGACCCAGTACTTC. The rearrangement links TRBV7-2 to TRBJ2-5, with D possibly matching TRBD2 (5 bases). Germline V gene lookup returns CDR1 SGHTA and CDR2 FQGNSA. The V end was cut by 4 bases, the J end by 3 bases, with 12 bases between. CDR3 size: 14 residues.

DNA of the CDR3: TGTGCCAGCAGTTTATATTCGCCGGAACCTCACGAGCAGTACTTC. Translation gives CASSLYSPEPHEQYF. This chain uses TRBV12-3 or TRBV12-4 with TRBJ2-7; no clear D gene. There are 15 residues in the CDR3. V was trimmed by 2 bases and J by 5 bases, leaving 16 bases between them.

In this sample, this clonotype turned up many times. V gene TRBV7-6 combines with J gene TRBJ2-7, with TRBD2 matching 9 bases. V gave up 8 bases and J gave up 3 bases; unmatched junction bases: 11. The CDR3 is 15 residues long. The germline V gene encodes CDR1 SGHVS and CDR2 FNYEAQ. This CDR3 reads CASRRAGGFGYEQYF. The CDR3 coding sequence is TGTGCCAGCCGCCGAGCGGGAGGATTCGGCTACGAGCAGTACTTC.

This clonotype was found once. The chain recombines TRBV24-1 with TRBJ2-7, with D perhaps matching TRBD2 (5 bases). With 9 bases removed from V and 0 bases from J, the gap between germline ends came to 8 bases. The CDR3 sequence is 12 residues long. The germline V gene encodes CDR1 KGHDR and CDR2 SFDVKD. For the CDR3, the DNA is TGTGCCACCGCGGGTGACTCCTACGAGCAGTACTTC. It specifies CATAGDSYEQYF.

This clonotype was counted at least ten times. This chain connects TRBV7-2 to TRBJ2-5; 9 bases are shared with TRBD2. V lost 6 bases to trimming and J lost 5 bases; unmatched junction nucleotides: 4. The CDR3 sequence is 13 residues long. The germline V gene encodes CDR1 SGHTA and CDR2 FQGNSA. The chain's CDR3 is CASRLAGLETQYF. In DNA, the CDR3 is TGTGCCAGCAGGCTAGCGGGACTTGAGACCCAGTACTTC.

The sample holds many counts of this clonotype. The CDR3, as DNA: TGCAGCGTTGAACTTCGACAGAACACTGAAGCTTTCTTT. Amino acid sequence: CSVELRQNTEAFF. The chain combines TRBV29-1 with TRBJ1-1; D gene unclear. This CDR3 comprises 13 residues. Looked up from germline, CDR1 is SQVTM and CDR2 is ANQGSEA. Trimming shortened V by 2 bases and J by 1 base, and 8 bases separated the two germline ends.

This clonotype was seen ten or more times. CDR3 nucleotide sequence: TGTGCCAGCAGTTTTGGAAGGACAGCCTATGGCTACACCTTC. Its protein is CASSFGRTAYGYTF. The chain couples TRBV12-3 or TRBV12-4 to TRBJ1-2, with D possibly matching TRBD1 (6 bases). The CDR3 covers 14 residues. V lost 3 bases and J lost 4, with 12 bases in between.

There are many counts of this clonotype. This chain connects TRBV7-6 to TRBJ2-2; D gene uncertain. The CDR3 length is 13 residues. Between the trimmed V and J ends, which lost 6 bases and 5 bases, there was a span of 10 bases. Germline V lookup: CDR1 SGHVS, CDR2 FNYEAQ. CDR3 loop: CASSSRPTGELFF. In DNA, the CDR3 is TGTGCCAGCAGTTCCCGACCGACCGGGGAGCTGTTTTTT.

At least ten counts were recorded for this clonotype. The CDR3 nucleotides are TGTGCCAGCAGTACAACAGGGGAGCTGTTTTTT. This encodes CASSTTGELFF. The V and J genes are TRBV28 and TRBJ2-2; no firm D call. Trimming stripped 5 bases from V and 8 bases from J, with 6 bases between. Germline loops: CDR1 MDHEN, CDR2 SYDVKM. This CDR3 spans 11 amino acids.

This clonotype was picked up many times. The chain recombines TRBV7-2 with TRBJ1-5, with D hard to call. Between the trimmed V and J ends, which lost 2 bases and 4 bases, there was a span of 6 bases. This CDR3 region has 13 residues. CDR1 is SGHTA, CDR2 FQGNSA, per germline. DNA for the CDR3: TGTGCCAGCAGCTTACCCTATAATCAGCCCCAGCATTTT. Amino acid sequence: CASSLPYNQPQHF.

V and J are TRBV19 and TRBJ1-5; tentative D call: TRBD1 (5 bases). Germline CDR1 reads LNHDA; CDR2 reads SQIVND (reference sequence). Trimming left V 8 bases short and J 0 bases short, with 8 bases between. The CDR3 totals 13 residues. CDR3 protein: CASGRDSNQPQHF. The CDR3 region has the DNA TGTGCCAGTGGCAGGGATAGCAATCAGCCCCAGCATTTT.

This clonotype was detected many times. This sequence joins TRBV6-5 and TRBJ2-7; D is possibly TRBD2 (5 bases). Germline V lookup: CDR1 MNHEY, CDR2 SVGAGI. Trimming cost V 5 bases and J 0 bases, with 17 bases left between them. The CDR3 has 16 amino acids. The CDR3 region is CASSTGLGWTSYEQYF. The CDR3 nucleotides are TGTGCCAGCAGTACGGGGTTGGGGTGGACCTCCTACGAGCAGTACTTC.

This chain links TRBV28 with TRBJ2-5; TRBD2 matches 14 bases. The CDR3 consists of 15 residues. The ends lost 5 bases at V and 5 bases at J; junction bases unmatched: 4. CDR1 MDHEN and CDR2 SYDVKM come from the germline V gene. This chain's CDR3 is CASSGLAGGGETQYF. DNA of the CDR3: TGTGCCAGCAGTGGACTAGCGGGAGGAGGCGAGACCCAGTACTTC.

This clonotype came up many times. The CDR3 bases are TGTGCCAGCAGTCCTCGAACTAGCGGGAGGGCAGGGGAGCAGTACTTC. Amino acids: CASSPRTSGRAGEQYF. V usage is TRBV12-3 or TRBV12-4 and J usage is TRBJ2-7, with TRBD2 identical over 13 bases. The CDR3 has 16 amino acids. The trim removed 5 bases at V and 7 bases at J, leaving 11 bases unmatched.

This clonotype was recorded a few times. The V and J genes are TRBV19 and TRBJ2-4; maybe TRBD1 (6 bases). V was trimmed by 4 bases and J by 7 bases, leaving 20 bases between them. Germline V lookup: CDR1 LNHDA, CDR2 SQIVND (reference sequence). This CDR3 is 16 amino acids long. The CDR3 DNA is TGTGCCAGTAGTACCTTCAGGGGCGCGGGCGTGAACATTCAGTACTTC. Residues: CASSTFRGAGVNIQYF.

This clonotype was detected a few times. The chain uses TRBV6-2 or TRBV6-3 and TRBJ2-7, with 7 bases fitting TRBD2. The length of the CDR3 is 18 residues. CDR1 MNHEY and CDR2 SVGEGT come from the germline V gene. Trimming at V came to 6 bases and at J to 1 base, leaving 18 bases not matched to a gene. In DNA form, the CDR3 reads TGTGCCAGCAGACGTTCACTTTTAAAGCGGGATACTTCCTACGAGCAGTACTTC. Translating gives CASRRSLLKRDTSYEQYF.

This clonotype was seen many times. The chain combines TRBV5-5 with TRBJ1-5; TRBD1 matches 10 bases. Germline V gene lookup returns CDR1 SGHKS and CDR2 YYEKEE (reference sequence). This CDR3 spans 15 amino acids. Unmatched junction bases numbered 10, after V lost 5 bases and J lost 8 bases. The CDR3, as DNA: TGTGCCAGCAGGCCGGGACAGGGGCCTGCGGAGCCCCAGCATTTT. Translated: CASRPGQGPAEPQHF.

The gene calls are TRBV29-1 and TRBJ1-1; 9 nucleotides match TRBD1. The CDR3 loop spans 13 amino acids. V dropped 7 bases and J dropped 3; count of bases not matched to a gene: 6. CDR1 is SQVTM, CDR2 ANQGSEA, per germline. CDR3 sequence: CSAGTGGHTEAFF. CDR3 sequence (DNA): TGCAGCGCCGGAACAGGGGGCCACACTGAAGCTTTCTTT.

This clonotype was counted many times. The chain joins TRBV6-1 to TRBJ1-2; D ambiguous. The CDR3 loop spans 14 amino acids. Trimming took 5 bases from V and 6 from J, leaving 16 bases between them. Germline assignment: CDR1 MNHNS and CDR2 SASEGT. The CDR3 DNA reads as TGTGCCAGCAGTACGACTGGGGTACGCGATGGCTACACCTTC. It encodes CASSTTGVRDGYTF.